The rows below give T cell receptor beta chains drawn from one sample of a study of T cells after yellow fever vaccination. TCRdb processed the 5' RACE reads anew with MiXCR; each CDR3 protein has one entry. The data show about 240,000 distinct CDR3 sequences, with less than 9% seen just once and roughly 0.86% held by the top ten. The specimen was CD4+ T cells sorted from PBMCs, collected 15 days after the yellow fever booster vaccination. These receptor sequences come from a man aged 25-40 years who received the YFV17D yellow fever vaccine. Each CDR3 is given with its conserved first and last residue. Fields, in order: V gene, J gene, D gene, clone size, CDR3 DNA, CDR3 protein. A D gene is named only where the DNA matches it firmly. Part of the rows lack a size; the others show once, few, many or a class for expanded clones.

TRBV15	TRBJ2-3	-	many	TGTGCCACCAGCAGAGATTTGTCGGCGGGACTCAGTCTGTATTTT	CATSRDLSAGLSLYF
TRBV12-3/TRBV12-4	TRBJ2-7	TRBD2	-	TGTGCCAGCAGTTACTCCGCCGGGACTAGCGCCATGGGCGAGCAGTACTTC	CASSYSAGTSAMGEQYF
TRBV12-3/TRBV12-4	TRBJ2-7	TRBD2	few	TGTGCCAGCAGTTTGTGGGGGAGGGGTCACGAGCAGTACTTC	CASSLWGRGHEQYF
TRBV10-3	TRBJ2-7	TRBD1	few	TGTGCCATCAGTAGAGGACAGGGGGCGTTGTACGAGCAGTACTTC	CAISRGQGALYEQYF
TRBV7-6	TRBJ2-5	-	many	TGTGCCAGCAGCCCCGGGGCAGGGCAGGAGACCCAGTACTTC	CASSPGAGQETQYF
TRBV20-1	TRBJ2-6	-	-	TGCAGTGCTAGATACGGCGGACTGGGGGCCAACGTCCTGACTTTC	CSARYGGLGANVLTF
TRBV5-1	TRBJ2-3	-	few	TGCGCCAGCGGCCGACACTCCACAGATACGCAGTATTTT	CASGRHSTDTQYF
TRBV20-1	TRBJ2-5	-	-	TGCAGTGCTAGACCGGCCGGTGGTTCACGGGAGACCCAGTACTTC	CSARPAGGSRETQYF
TRBV10-3	TRBJ2-3	-	few	TGTGCCATCAGTGGAGCAGATACGCAGTATTTT	CAISGADTQYF
TRBV20-1	TRBJ2-7	TRBD1	few	TGCAGTGCTAAGAGGAGAAGGACAGGTTTCGACGAGCAGTACTTC	CSAKRRRTGFDEQYF
TRBV4-2	TRBJ1-1	-	few	TGTGCCAGCAGCCACACGGGACCGGTGAACACTGAAGCTTTCTTT	CASSHTGPVNTEAFF
TRBV5-1	TRBJ2-1	-	-	TGCGCCAGCAGTTCCGTTAACTCCTACAATAAGCAGTTCTTC	CASSSVNSYNKQFF
TRBV7-2	TRBJ2-7	-	many	TGTGCCAGCAGCTTAAGGGGGTCGGCAGGCGAGCAGTACTTC	CASSLRGSAGEQYF
TRBV6-5	TRBJ1-1	-	many	TGTGCCAGCAGTCAGGGTATAGAAGCTTTCTTT	CASSQGIEAFF
TRBV20-1	TRBJ1-2	-	-	TGCAGTGCTAGATTATCCGGGTTGGAACCCACTAGCTATGGCTACACCTTC	CSARLSGLEPTSYGYTF
TRBV6-4	TRBJ1-5	-	many	TGTGCCAGCAGTGAGGGCGGCGGTAATCAGCCCCAGCATTTT	CASSEGGGNQPQHF
TRBV5-1	TRBJ2-1	-	-	TGCGCCAGCAGCTTGGCCCCCCCTACCAATGAGCAGTTCTTC	CASSLAPPTNEQFF